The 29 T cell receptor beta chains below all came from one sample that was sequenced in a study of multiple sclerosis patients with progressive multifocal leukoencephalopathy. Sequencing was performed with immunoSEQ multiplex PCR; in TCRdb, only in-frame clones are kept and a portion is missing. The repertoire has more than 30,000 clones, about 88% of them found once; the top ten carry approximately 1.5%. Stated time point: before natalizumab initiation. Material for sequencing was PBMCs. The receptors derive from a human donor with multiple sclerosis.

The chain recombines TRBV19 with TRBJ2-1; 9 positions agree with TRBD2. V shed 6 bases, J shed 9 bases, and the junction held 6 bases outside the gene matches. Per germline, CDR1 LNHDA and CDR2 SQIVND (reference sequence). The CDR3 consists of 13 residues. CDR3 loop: CASRTIAGAEQFF. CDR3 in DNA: TGTGCCAGTAGGACCATAGCGGGAGCTGAGCAGTTCTTC.

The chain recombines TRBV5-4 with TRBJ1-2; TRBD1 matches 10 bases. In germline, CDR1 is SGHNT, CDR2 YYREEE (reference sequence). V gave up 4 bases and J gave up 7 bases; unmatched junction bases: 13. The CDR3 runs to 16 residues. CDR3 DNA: TGTGCCAGCAGCCCCGGAAGGGACAGGGGAGCTCGTGGCTACACCTTC. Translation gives CASSPGRDRGARGYTF.

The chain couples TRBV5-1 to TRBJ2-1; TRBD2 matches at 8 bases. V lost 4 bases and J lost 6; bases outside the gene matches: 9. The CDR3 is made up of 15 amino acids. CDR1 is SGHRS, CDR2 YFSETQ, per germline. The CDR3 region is CASSGPSGSANEQFF. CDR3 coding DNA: TGCGCCAGCAGCGGTCCCAGCGGGAGTGCCAATGAGCAGTTCTTC.

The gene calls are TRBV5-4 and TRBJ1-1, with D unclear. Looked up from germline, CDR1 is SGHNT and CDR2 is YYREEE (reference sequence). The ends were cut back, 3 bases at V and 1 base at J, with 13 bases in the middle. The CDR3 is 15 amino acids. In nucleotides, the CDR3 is TGTGCCAGCAGCTCCTACGCCGGACGGAACACTGAAGCTTTCTTT. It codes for CASSSYAGRNTEAFF. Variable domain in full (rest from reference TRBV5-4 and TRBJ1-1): ETGVTQSPTHLIKTRGQQVTLRCSSQSGHNTVSWYQQALGQGPQFIFQYYREEENGRGNFPPRFSGLQFPNYSSELNVNALELDDSALYLCASSSYAGRNTEAFFGQGTRLTVV.

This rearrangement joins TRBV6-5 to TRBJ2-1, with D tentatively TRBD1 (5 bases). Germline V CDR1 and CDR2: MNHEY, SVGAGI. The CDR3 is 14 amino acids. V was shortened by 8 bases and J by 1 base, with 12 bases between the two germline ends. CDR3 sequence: CASAQGASYNEQFF. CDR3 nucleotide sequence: TGTGCCAGCGCCCAAGGGGCGTCCTACAATGAGCAGTTCTTC.

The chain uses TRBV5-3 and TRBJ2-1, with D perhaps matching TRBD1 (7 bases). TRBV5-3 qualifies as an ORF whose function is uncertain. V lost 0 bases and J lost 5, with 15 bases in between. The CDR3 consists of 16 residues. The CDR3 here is CARSLVPGGCNNEQFF. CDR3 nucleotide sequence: TGTGCCAGAAGCTTGGTTCCAGGGGGGTGTAACAATGAGCAGTTCTTC.

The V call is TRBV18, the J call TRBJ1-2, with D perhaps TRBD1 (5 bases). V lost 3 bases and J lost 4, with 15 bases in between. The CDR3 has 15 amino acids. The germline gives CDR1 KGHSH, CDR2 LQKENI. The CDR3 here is CASSPVRERGYGYTF. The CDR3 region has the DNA TGTGCCAGCTCACCCGTCAGGGAGAGGGGCTATGGCTACACCTTC.

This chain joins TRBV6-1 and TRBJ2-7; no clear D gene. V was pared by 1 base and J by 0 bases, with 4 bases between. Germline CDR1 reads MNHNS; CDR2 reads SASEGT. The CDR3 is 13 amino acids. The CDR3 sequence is CASSEGSSYEQYF. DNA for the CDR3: TGTGCCAGCAGTGAAGGAAGCTCCTACGAGCAGTACTTC.

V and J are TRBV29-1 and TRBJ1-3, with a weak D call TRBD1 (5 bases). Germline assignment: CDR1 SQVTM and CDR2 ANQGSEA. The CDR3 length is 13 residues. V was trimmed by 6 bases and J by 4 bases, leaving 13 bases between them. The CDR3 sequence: CSVRTDNGNTIYF. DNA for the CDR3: TGCAGCGTACGGACGGACAACGGAAACACCATATATTTT.

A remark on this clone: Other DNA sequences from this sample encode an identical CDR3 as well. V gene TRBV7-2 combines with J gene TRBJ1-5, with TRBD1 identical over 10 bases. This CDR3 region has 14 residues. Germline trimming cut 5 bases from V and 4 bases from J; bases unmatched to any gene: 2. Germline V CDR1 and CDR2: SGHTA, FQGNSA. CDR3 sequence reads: CASSPDRGNQPQHF. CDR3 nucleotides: TGTGCCAGCAGCCCGGACAGGGGGAATCAGCCCCAGCATTTT.

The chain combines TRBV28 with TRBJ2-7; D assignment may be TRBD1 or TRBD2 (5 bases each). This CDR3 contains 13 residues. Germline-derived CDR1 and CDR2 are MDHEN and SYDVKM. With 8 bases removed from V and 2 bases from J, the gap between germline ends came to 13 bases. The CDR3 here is CASGRDVTYEQYF. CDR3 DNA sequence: TGTGCCAGCGGACGGGACGTAACCTACGAGCAGTACTTC. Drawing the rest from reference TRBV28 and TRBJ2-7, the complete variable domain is DVKVTQSSRYLVKRTGEKVFLECVQDMDHENMFWYRQDPGLGLRLIYFSYDVKMKEKGDIPEGYSVSREKKERFSLILESASTNQTSMYLCASGRDVTYEQYFGPGTRLTVT.

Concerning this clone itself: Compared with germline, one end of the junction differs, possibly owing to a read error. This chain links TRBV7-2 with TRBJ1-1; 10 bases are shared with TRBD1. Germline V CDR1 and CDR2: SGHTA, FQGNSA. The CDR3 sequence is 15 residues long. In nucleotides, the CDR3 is TGTGCCAGCAGCTTGGGACAGGGGCTGAACACTGAAACTTTCTTT. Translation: CASSLGQGLNTETFF.

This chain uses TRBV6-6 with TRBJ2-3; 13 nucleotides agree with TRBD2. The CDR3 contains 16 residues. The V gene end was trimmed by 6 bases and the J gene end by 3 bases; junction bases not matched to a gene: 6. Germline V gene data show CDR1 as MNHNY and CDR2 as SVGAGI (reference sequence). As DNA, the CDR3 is TGTGCCAGCAGCCCGAAGGGACTAGCGGGAACAGATACGCAGTATTTT. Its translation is CASSPKGLAGTDTQYF.

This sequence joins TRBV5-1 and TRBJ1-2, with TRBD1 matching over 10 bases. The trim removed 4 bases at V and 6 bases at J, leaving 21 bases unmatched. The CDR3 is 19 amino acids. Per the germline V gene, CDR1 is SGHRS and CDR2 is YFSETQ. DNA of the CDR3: TGCGCCAGCAGCCCGACCTCCCGGGACAGGGGCATGCGGGGGGATGGCTACACCTTC. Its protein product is CASSPTSRDRGMRGDGYTF.

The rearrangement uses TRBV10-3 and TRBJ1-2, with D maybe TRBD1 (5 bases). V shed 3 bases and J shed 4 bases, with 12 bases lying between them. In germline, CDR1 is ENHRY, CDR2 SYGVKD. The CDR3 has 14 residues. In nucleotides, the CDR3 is TGTGCCATCAGTGACAGGGAGTCCGGCTATGGCTACACCTTC. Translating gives CAISDRESGYGYTF.

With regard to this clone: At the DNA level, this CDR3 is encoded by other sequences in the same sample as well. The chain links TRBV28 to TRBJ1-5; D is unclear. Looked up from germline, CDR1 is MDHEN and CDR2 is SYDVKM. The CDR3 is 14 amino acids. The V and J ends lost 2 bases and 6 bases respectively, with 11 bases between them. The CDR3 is CASSLKAPGQPQHF. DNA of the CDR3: TGTGCCAGCAGTTTAAAGGCGCCGGGTCAGCCCCAGCATTTT.

The CDR3 DNA is TGTGCCAGCTCGCTAGGAGGCCCCGGGGGATCCGGAAACACCATATATTTT. Its protein product is CASSLGGPGGSGNTIYF. V and J are TRBV18 and TRBJ1-3; D possibly corresponds to TRBD1 (5 bases). Deletions cut 6 bases from V and 4 bases from J, with 22 bases between. The germline V gene has CDR1 KGHSH and CDR2 LQKENI. CDR3 length: 17 amino acids.

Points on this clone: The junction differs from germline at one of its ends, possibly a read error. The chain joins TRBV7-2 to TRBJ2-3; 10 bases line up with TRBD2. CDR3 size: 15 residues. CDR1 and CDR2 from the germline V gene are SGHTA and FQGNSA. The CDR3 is CASSIAGGFTDTQYF. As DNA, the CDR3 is TGTGCCAGCAGCATAGCGGGAGGCTTCACAGATACGCAGTATTTT.

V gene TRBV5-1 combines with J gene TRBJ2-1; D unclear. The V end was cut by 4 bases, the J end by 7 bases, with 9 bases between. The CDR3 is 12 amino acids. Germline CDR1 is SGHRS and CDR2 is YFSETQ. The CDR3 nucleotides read TGCGCCAGCAGCATGGACGGGAATGAGCAGTTCTTC. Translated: CASSMDGNEQFF.

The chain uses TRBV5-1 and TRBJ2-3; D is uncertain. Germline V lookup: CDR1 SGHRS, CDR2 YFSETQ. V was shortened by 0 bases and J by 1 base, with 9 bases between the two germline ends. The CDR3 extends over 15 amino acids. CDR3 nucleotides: TGCGCCAGCAGCTTGGCCACTGACCGCACAGATACGCAGTATTTT. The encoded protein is CASSLATDRTDTQYF. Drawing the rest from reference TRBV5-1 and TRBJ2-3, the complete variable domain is KAGVTQTPRYLIKTRGQQVTLSCSPISGHRSVSWYQQTPGQGLQFLFEYFSETQRNKGNFPGRFSGRQFSNSRSEMNVSTLELGDSALYLCASSLATDRTDTQYFGPGTRLTVL.

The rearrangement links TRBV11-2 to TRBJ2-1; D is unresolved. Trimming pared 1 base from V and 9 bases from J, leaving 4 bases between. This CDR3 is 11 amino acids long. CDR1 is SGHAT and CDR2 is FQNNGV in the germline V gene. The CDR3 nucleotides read TGTGCCAGCAGCTTAGGTCTTGAGCAGTTCTTC. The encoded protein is CASSLGLEQFF.

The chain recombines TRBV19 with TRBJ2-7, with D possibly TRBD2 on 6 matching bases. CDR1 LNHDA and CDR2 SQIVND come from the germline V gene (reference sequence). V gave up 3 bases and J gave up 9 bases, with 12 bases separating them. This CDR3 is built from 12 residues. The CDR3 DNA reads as TGTGCCAGTAGTATCGTTGGGGAGGTGCAGTACTTC. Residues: CASSIVGEVQYF.

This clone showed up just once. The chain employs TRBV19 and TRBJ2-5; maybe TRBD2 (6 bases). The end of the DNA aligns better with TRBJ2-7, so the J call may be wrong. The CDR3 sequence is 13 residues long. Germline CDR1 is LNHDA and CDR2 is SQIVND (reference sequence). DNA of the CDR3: TGTGCCAGTAGTCGGGAGCGCACCTACGAGCAGTACTTC. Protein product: CASSRERTYEQYF.

CDR3: CATGPNTYNEQFF. The CDR3 DNA reads as TGTGCCACGGGGCCGAATACCTACAATGAGCAGTTCTTC. The chain links TRBV27 to TRBJ2-1; D tentatively fits TRBD1 or TRBD2 (5 bases each). CDR3 length: 13 residues. The V end lost 10 bases, the J end lost 2 bases, and 12 bases lay between the germline ends. Germline lookup yields CDR1 MNHEY and CDR2 SMNVEV (reference sequence).

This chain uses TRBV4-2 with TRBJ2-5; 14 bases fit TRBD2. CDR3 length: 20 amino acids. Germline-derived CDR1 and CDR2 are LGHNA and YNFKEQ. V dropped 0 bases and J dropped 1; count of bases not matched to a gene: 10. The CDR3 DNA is TGTGCCAGCAGCCAAGATCTCCAGGGGGGACTAGCGGGAGCCCAAGAGACCCAGTACTTC. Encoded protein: CASSQDLQGGLAGAQETQYF.

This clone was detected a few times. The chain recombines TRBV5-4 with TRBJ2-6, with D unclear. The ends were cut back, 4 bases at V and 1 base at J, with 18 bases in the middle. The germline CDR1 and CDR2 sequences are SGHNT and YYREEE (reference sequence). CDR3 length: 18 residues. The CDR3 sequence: CASSRADLALSGANVLTF. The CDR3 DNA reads TGTGCCAGCAGCCGGGCGGATTTGGCCCTATCTGGGGCCAACGTCCTGACTTTC.

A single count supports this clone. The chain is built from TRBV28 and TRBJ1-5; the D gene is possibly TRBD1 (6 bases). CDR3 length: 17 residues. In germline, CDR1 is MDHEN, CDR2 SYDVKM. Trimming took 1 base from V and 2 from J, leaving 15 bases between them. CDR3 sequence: CASSLFPRRGGNQPQHF. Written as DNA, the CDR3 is TGTGCCAGCAGTTTATTTCCGCGCAGGGGTGGCAATCAGCCCCAGCATTTT.

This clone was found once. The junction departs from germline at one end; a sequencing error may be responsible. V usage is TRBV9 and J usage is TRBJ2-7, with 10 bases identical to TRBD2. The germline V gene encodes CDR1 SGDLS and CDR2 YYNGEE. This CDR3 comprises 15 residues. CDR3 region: CACSPLAGTSYEQYF. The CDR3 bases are TGTGCCTGCAGCCCACTAGCGGGAACAAGCTACGAGCAGTACTTC.

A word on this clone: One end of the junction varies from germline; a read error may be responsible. The CDR3: CASIIDGGGSETQYF. The CDR3, as DNA: TGTGCCAGTATTATAGATGGGGGGGGATCAGAGACCCAGTACTTC. The rearrangement joins TRBV19 to TRBJ2-5; TRBD2 matches at 7 bases. CDR1 LNHDA and CDR2 SQIVND come from the germline V gene (reference sequence). The CDR3 length is 15 residues.